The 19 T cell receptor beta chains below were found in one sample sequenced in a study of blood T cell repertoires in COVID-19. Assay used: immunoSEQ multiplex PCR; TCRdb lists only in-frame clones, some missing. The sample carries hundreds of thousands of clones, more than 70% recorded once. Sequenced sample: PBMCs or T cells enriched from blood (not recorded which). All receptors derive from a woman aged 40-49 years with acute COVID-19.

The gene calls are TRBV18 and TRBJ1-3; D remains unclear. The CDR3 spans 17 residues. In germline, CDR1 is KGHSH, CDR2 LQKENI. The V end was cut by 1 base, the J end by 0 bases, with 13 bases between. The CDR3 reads CASSPRSVSSSGNTIYF. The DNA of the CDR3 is TGTGCCAGCTCACCACGATCAGTCAGTTCCTCTGGAAACACCATATATTTT.

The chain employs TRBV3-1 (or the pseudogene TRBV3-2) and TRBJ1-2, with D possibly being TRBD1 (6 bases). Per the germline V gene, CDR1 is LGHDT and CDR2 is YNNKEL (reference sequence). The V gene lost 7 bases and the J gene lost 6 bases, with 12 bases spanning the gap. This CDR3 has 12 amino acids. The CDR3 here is CASTLGGDGYTF. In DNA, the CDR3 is TGTGCCAGCACTTTAGGGGGGGATGGCTACACCTTC.

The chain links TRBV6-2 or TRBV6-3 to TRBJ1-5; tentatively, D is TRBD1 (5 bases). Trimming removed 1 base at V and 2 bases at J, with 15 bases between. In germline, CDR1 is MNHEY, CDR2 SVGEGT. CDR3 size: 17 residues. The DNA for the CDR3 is TGTGCCAGCAGTTACTTGGGCTCGGGCAGGGGCAATCAGCCCCAGCATTTT. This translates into CASSYLGSGRGNQPQHF.

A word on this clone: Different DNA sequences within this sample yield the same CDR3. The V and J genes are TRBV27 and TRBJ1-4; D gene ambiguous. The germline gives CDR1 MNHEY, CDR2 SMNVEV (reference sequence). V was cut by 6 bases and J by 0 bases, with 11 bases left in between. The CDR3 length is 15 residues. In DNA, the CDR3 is TGTGCCAGCAGCTCGTTCGGAGCAACTAATGAAAAACTGTTTTTT. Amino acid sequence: CASSSFGATNEKLFF.

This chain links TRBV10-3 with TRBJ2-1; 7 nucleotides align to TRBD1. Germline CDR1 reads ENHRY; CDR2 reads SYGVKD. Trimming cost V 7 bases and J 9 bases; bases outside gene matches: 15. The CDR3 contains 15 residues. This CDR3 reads CAITNDRVAVPEQFF. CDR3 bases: TGTGCCATCACCAACGACAGGGTAGCAGTACCTGAGCAGTTCTTC.

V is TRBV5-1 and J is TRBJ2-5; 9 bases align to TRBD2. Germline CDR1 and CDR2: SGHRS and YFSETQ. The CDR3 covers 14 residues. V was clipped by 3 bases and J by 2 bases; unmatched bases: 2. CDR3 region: CASSYAGGQETQYF. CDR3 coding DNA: TGCGCCAGCAGCTACGCGGGGGGGCAAGAGACCCAGTACTTC. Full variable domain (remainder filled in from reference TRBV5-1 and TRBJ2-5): KAGVTQTPRYLIKTRGQQVTLSCSPISGHRSVSWYQQTPGQGLQFLFEYFSETQRNKGNFPGRFSGRQFSNSRSEMNVSTLELGDSALYLCASSYAGGQETQYFGPGTRLLVL.

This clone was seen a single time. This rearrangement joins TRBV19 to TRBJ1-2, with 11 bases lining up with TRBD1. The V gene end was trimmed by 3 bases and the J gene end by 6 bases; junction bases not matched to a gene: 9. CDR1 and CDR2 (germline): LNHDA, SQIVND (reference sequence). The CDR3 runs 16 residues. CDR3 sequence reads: CASSILPGQGVDGYTF. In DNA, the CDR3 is TGTGCCAGTAGTATCTTGCCGGGACAGGGGGTTGATGGCTACACCTTC.

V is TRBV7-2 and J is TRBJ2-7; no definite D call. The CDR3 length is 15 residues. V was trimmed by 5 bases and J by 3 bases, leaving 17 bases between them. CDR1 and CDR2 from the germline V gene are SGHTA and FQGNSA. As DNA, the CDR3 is TGTGCCAGCAGCGTCGCCCCCGCCAGGCACTACGAGCAGTACGTC. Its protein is CASSVAPARHYEQYV.

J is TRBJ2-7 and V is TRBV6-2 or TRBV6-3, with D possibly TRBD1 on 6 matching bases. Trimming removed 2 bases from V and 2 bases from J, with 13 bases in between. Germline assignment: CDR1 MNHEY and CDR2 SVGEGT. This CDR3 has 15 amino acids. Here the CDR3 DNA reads TGTGCCAGCAGTTACAGTTCGGGACAAACCTACGAGCAGTACTTC. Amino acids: CASSYSSGQTYEQYF.

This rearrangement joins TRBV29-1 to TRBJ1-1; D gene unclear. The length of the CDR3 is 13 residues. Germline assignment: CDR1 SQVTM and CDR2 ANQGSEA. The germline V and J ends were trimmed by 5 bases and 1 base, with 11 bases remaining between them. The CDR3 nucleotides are TGCAGCGTTACCTCGGAGGAGAACACTGAAGCTTTCTTT. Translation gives CSVTSEENTEAFF.

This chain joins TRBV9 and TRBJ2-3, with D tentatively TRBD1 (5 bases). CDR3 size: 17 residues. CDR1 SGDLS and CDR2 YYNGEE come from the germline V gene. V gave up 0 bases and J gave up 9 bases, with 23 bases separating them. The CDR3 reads CASSVGGGEGVGWTQYF. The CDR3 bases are TGTGCCAGCAGCGTAGGTGGTGGCGAAGGGGTGGGGTGGACGCAGTATTTT.

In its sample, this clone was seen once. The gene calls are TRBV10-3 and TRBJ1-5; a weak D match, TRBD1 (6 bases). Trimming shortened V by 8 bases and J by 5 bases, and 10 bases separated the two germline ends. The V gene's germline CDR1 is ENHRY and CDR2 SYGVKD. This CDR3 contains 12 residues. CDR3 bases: TGTGCCATCGGGCCAGGGGATCAGCCCCAGCATTTT. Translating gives CAIGPGDQPQHF.

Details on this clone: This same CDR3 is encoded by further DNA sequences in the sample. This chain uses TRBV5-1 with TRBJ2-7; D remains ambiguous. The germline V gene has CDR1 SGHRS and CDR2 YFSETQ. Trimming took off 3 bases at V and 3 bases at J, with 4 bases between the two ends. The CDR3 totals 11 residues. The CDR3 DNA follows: TGCGCCAGCAGCTCGAGCTACGAGCAGTACTTC. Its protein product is CASSSSYEQYF.

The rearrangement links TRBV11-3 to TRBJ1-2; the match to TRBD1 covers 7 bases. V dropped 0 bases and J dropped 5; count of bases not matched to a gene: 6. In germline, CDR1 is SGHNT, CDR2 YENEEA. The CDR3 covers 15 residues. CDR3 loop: CASSLEGQLPYGYTF. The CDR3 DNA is TGTGCCAGCAGCTTAGAGGGACAGTTGCCTTATGGCTACACCTTC.

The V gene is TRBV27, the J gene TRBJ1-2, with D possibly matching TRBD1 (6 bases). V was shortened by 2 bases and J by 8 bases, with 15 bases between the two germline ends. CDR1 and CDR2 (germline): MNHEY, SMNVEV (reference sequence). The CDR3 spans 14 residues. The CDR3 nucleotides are TGTGCCAGCAGTTTACACAGGGCTTTACAGGGCTACACCTTC. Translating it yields CASSLHRALQGYTF.

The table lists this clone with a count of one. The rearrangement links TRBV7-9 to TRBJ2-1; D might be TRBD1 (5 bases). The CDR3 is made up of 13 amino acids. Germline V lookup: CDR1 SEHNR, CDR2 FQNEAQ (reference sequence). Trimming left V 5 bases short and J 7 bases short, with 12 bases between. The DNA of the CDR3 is TGTGCCAGCAGCCTACAGGAAAGGAATGAGCAGTTCTTC. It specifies CASSLQERNEQFF.

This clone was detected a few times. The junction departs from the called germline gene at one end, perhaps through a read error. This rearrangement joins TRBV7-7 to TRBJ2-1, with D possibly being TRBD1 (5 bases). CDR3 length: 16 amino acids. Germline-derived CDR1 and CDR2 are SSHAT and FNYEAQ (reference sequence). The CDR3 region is CASSLDGAGGYNEQFF. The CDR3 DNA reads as TGTGCTAGCAGCTTAGATGGGGCTGGCGGCTACAATGAGCAGTTCTTC.

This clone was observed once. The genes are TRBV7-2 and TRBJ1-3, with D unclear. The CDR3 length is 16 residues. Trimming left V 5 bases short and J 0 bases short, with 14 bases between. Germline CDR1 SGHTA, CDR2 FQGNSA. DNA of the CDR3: TGTGCCAGCAGCACGGACTCCAGGAGCTCTGGAAACACCATATATTTT. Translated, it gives CASSTDSRSSGNTIYF.

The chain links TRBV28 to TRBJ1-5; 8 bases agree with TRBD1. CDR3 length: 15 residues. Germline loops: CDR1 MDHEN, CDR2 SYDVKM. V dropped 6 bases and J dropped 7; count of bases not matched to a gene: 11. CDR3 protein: CASSSGQGGEQPQHF. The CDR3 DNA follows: TGTGCCAGCAGCTCCGGACAGGGAGGTGAACAGCCCCAGCATTTT.